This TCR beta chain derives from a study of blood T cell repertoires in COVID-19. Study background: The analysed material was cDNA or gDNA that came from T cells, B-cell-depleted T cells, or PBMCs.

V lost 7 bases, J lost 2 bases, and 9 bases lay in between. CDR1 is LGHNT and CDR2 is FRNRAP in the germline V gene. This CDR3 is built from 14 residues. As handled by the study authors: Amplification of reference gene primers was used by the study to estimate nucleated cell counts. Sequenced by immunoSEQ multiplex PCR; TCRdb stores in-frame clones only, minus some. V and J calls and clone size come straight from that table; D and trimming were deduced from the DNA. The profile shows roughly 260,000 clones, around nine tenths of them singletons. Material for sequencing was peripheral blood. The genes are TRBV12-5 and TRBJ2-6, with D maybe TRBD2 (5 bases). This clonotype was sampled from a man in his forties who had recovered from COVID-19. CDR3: CASDRGAGANVLTF. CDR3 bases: TGTGCTAGTGATCGGGGAGCTGGGGCCAACGTCCTGACTTTC.